The source of this T cell receptor beta chain is a study of cytomegalovirus exposure and HLA in healthy donors. To note about this clone: Its antigen is still unknown.

Germline CDR1 and CDR2: MNHEY and SVGAGI. V lost 5 bases and J lost 6, with 11 bases in between. CDR3 size: 12 residues. Whole-study findings and limits: Presence/absence analyses rested on an assumption that sequencing depth was roughly uniform across donors.

PCR primers comprised 60 Vbeta and 13 Jbeta primers. Per the original methods: Roughly 10 million shared chains were among about 80 million unique TCR beta chains counted in a later analysis. Only in-frame clones appear in the TCRdb table, and some are missing; sequencing was by immunoSEQ multiplex PCR. D and trimming come from the DNA, and the V and J calls and clone size come from that table. Of about 62,000 clones listed, about 89% are singletons. The chain is built from TRBV6-5 and TRBJ2-7, with a possible D match to TRBD1 (6 bases). The specimen sequenced was PBMCs. The receptor was isolated from a man aged 18-30 years in good health and CMV-seronegative. The DNA for the CDR3 is TGTGCCAGCAGTGGGACATCGGGCGAGCAGTACTTC. It yields the protein CASSGTSGEQYF.